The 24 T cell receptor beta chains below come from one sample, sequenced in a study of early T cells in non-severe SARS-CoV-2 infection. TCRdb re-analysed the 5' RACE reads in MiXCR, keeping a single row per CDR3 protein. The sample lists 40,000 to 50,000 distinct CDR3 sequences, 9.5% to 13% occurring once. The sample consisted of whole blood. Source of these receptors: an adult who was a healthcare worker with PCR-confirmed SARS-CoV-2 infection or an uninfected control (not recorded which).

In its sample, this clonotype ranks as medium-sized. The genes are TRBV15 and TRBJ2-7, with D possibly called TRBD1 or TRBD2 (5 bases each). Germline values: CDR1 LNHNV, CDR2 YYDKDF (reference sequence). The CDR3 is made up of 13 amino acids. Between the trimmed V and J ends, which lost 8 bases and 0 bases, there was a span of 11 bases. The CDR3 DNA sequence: TGTGCCACCGCGAGGGGCCCCTCCTACGAGCAGTACTTC. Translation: CATARGPSYEQYF.

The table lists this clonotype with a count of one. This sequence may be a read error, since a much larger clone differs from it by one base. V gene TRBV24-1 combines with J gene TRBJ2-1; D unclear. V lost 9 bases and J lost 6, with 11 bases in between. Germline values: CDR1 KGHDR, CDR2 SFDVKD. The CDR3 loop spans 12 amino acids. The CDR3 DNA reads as TGTGCCACCGGGAAGAAAATCAATGAGCAGTTCTTC. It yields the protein CATGKKINEQFF.

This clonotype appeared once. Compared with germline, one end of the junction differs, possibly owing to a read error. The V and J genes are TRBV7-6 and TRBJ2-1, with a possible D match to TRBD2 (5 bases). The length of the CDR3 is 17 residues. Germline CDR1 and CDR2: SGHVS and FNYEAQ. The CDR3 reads CANSLASGKGLYNEQFF. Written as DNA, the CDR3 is TGTGCCAACAGCTTAGCCTCCGGGAAAGGGTTATACAATGAGCAGTTCTTC. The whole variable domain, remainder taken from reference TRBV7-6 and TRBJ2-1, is GAGVSQSPRYKVTKRGQDVALRCDPISGHVSLYWYRQALGQGPEFLTYFNYEAQQDKSGLPNDRFSAERPEGSISTLTIQRTEQRDSAMYRCANSLASGKGLYNEQFFGPGTRLTVL.

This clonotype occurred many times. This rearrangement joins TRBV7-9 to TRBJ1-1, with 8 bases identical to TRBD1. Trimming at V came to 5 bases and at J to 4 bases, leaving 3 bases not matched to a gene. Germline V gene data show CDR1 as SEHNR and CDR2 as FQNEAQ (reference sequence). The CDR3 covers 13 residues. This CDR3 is CASSDRGATEAFF. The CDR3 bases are TGTGCCAGCAGCGACAGGGGAGCCACTGAAGCTTTCTTT.

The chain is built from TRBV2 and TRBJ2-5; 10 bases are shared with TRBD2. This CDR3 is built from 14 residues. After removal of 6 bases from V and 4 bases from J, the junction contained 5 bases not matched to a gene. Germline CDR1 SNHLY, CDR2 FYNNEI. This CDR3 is CASRGTSVAETQYF. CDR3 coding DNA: TGTGCCAGCAGGGGGACTAGCGTGGCAGAGACCCAGTACTTC. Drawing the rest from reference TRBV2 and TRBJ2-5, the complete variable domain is EPEVTQTPSHQVTQMGQEVILRCVPISNHLYFYWYRQILGQKVEFLVSFYNNEISEKSEIFDDQFSVERPDGSNFTLKIRSTKLEDSAMYFCASRGTSVAETQYFGPGTRLLVL.

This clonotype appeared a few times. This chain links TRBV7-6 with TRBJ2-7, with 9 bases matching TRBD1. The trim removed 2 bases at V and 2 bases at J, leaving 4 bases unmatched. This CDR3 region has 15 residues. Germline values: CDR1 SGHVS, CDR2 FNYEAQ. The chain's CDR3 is CASSLRGQGPYEQYF. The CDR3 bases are TGTGCCAGCAGCTTAAGGGGACAGGGCCCCTACGAGCAGTACTTC.

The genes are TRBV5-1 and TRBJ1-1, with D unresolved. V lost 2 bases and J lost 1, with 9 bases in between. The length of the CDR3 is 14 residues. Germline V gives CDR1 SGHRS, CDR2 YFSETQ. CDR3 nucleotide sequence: TGCGCCAGCAGCTTAAAAACCGGGAACACTGAAGCTTTCTTT. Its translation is CASSLKTGNTEAFF. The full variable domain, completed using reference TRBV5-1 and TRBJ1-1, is KAGVTQTPRYLIKTRGQQVTLSCSPISGHRSVSWYQQTPGQGLQFLFEYFSETQRNKGNFPGRFSGRQFSNSRSEMNVSTLELGDSALYLCASSLKTGNTEAFFGQGTRLTVV.

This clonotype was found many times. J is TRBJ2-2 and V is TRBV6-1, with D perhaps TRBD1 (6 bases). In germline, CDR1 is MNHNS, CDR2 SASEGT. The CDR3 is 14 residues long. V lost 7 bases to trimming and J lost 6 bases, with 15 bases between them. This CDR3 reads CASKIQGFAGELFF. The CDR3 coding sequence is TGTGCCAGCAAGATCCAGGGGTTCGCCGGGGAGCTGTTTTTT.

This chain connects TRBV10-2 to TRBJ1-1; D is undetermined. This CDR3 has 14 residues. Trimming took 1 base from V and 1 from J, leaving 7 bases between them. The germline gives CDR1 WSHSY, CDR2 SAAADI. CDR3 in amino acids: CASSELLGNTEAFF. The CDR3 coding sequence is TGCGCCAGCAGTGAGTTACTGGGGAACACTGAAGCTTTCTTT.

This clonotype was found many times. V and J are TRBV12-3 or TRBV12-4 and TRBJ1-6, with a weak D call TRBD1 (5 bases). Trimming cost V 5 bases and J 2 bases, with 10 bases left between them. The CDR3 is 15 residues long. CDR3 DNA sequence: TGTGCCAGCAGTCCCGGGGGGACCTATAATTCACCCCTCCACTTT. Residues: CASSPGGTYNSPLHF.

CDR3: CASSSTWDTQYF. The CDR3 DNA reads TGTGCCAGCAGTTCTACGTGGGATACGCAGTATTTT. The chain has TRBV28 and TRBJ2-3, with D unresolved. V gave up 4 bases and J gave up 6 bases, with 8 bases separating them. Germline V lookup: CDR1 MDHEN, CDR2 SYDVKM. This CDR3 is built from 12 residues.

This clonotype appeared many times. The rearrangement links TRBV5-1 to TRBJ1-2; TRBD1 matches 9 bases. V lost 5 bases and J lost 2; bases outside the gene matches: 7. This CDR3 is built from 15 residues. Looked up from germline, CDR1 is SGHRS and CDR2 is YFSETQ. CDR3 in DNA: TGCGCCAGCAGTTGGACAGGGGAACTAAACTATGGCTACACCTTC. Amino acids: CASSWTGELNYGYTF.

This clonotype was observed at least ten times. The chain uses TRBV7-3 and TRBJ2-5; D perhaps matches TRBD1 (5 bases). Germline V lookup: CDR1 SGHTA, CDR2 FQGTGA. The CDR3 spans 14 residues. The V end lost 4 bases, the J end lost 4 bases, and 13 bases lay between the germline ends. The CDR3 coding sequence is TGTGCCAGCAGCTCCAAGGCAGGGTCAGAGACCCAGTACTTC. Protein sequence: CASSSKAGSETQYF.

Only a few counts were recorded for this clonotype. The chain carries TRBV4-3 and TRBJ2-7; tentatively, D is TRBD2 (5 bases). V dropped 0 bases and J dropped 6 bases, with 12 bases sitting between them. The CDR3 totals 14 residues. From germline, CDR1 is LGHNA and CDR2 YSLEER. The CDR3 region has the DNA TGCGCCAGCAGCCAAGATTTACTAGTCGGCGAGCAGTACTTC. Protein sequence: CASSQDLLVGEQYF.

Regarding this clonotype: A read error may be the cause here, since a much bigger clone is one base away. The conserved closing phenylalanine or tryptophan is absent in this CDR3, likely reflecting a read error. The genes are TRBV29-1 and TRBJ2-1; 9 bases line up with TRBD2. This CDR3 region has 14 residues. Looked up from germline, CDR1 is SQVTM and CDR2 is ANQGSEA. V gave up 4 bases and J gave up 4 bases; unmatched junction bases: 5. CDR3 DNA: TGCAGCGTTGGGTCCCTAGCGGGATACAATGAGCAGTTCTCC. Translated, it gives CSVGSLAGYNEQFS.

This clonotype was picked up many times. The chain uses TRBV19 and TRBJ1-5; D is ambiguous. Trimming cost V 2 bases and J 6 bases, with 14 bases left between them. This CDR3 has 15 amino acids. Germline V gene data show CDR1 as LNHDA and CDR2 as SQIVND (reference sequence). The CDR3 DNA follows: TGTGCCAGTAGTATACTTGGGATGCCCGTTCAGCCCCAGCATTTT. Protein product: CASSILGMPVQPQHF.

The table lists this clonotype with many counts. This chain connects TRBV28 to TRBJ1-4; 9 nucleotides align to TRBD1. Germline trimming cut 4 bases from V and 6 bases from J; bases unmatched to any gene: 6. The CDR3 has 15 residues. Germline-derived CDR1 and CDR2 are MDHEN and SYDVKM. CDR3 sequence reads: CASSWGTGRDEKLFF. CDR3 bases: TGTGCCAGCAGTTGGGGGACAGGGAGGGATGAAAAACTGTTTTTT.

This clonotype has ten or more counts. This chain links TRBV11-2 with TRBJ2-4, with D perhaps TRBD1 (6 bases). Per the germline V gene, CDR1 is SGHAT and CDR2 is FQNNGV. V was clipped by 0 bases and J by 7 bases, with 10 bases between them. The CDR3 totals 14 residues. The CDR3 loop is CASSLEVQGNIQYF. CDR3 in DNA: TGTGCCAGCAGCTTAGAAGTCCAGGGGAACATTCAGTACTTC.

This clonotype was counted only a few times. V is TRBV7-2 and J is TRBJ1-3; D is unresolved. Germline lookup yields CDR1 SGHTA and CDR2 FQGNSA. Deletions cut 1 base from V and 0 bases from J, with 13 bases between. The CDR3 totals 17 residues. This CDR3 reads CASSLVRQAYSGNTIYF. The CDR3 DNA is TGTGCCAGCAGCTTAGTCCGGCAGGCGTACTCTGGAAACACCATATATTTT.

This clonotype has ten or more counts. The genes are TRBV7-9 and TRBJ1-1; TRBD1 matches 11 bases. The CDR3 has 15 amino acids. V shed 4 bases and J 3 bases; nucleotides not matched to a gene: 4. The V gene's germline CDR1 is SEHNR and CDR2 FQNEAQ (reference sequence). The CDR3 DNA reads TGTGCCAGCAGCTACCGGGACAGGGGGTACACTGAAGCTTTCTTT. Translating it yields CASSYRDRGYTEAFF.

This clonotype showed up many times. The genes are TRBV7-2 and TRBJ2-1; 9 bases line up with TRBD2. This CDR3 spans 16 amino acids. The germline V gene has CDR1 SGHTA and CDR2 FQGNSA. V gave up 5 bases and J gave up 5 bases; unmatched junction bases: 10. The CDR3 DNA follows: TGTGCCAGCAGCACAGCTGGGACTAGCAGCCACAATGAGCAGTTCTTC. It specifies CASSTAGTSSHNEQFF.

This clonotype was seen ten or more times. DNA of the CDR3: TGTGCCAGCAGTGAACAGGGGAACACCGGGGAGCTGTTTTTT. Protein: CASSEQGNTGELFF. The chain employs TRBV2 and TRBJ2-2; weak D call: TRBD1 (5 bases). Trimming pared 2 bases from V and 1 base from J, leaving 5 bases between. The CDR3 loop spans 14 amino acids. CDR1 and CDR2 from the germline V gene are SNHLY and FYNNEI. Based on the CDR3 plus reference TRBV2 and TRBJ2-2, the full variable domain is EPEVTQTPSHQVTQMGQEVILRCVPISNHLYFYWYRQILGQKVEFLVSFYNNEISEKSEIFDDQFSVERPDGSNFTLKIRSTKLEDSAMYFCASSEQGNTGELFFGEGSRLTVL.

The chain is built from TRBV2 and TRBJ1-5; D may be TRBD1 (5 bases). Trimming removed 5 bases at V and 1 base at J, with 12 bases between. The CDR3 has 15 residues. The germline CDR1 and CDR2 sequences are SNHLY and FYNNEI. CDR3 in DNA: TGTGCCAGCAGTAGGGGTAGCGACAGCAATCAGCCCCAGCATTTT. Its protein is CASSRGSDSNQPQHF.

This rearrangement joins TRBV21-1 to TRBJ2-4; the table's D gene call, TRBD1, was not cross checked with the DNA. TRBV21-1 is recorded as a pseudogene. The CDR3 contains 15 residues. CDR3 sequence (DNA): TGTGCCAGCAGCAAAGGGGACCTAGCCAAAAACATTCAGTACTTC. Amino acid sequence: CASSKGDLAKNIQYF.